A selection of T cell receptor beta chains follows, all from one sample in a study of naive and memory T cell subsets. One entry per CDR3 protein, called by TCRdb with MiXCR from the 5' RACE reads. The sample lists approximately 27,000 distinct CDR3 sequences; roughly 25% were seen once. The origin of the receptors is a female donor in good health. CDR3s include the opening cysteine and the closing phenylalanine or tryptophan. D genes are given only for firm matches. The listing skips clone size in some rows; elsewhere it reads once, few, many or a size class.

clone_size: many
j_call: TRBJ1-1
d_call: .
v_call: TRBV20-1
cdr3_nt: TGCAGTGCTGGACGCCTGACAGGATCGCAGGGTGAAGCTTTCTTT
cdr3_aa: CSAGRLTGSQGEAFF

clone_size: many
j_call: TRBJ2-1
d_call: .
v_call: TRBV11-3
cdr3_nt: TGTGCCAGCAGCTCCCCCCAGAGAAACAATGAGCAGTTCTTC
cdr3_aa: CASSSPQRNNEQFF

clone_size: .
j_call: TRBJ2-3
d_call: TRBD1
v_call: TRBV6-1
cdr3_nt: TGTGCCAGCAGTGAATTTTGGACAGGGGACCCCACAGATACGCAGTATTTT
cdr3_aa: CASSEFWTGDPTDTQYF

clone_size: .
j_call: TRBJ1-5
d_call: .
v_call: TRBV7-2
cdr3_nt: TGTGCCAGCAGCTTAGGCCATTCGAGCAATCAGCCCCAGCATTTT
cdr3_aa: CASSLGHSSNQPQHF

clone_size: few
j_call: TRBJ1-5
d_call: .
v_call: TRBV6-6
cdr3_nt: TGTGCCAGCAGTTTTCCGGTTCAGCCCCAGCATTTT
cdr3_aa: CASSFPVQPQHF

clone_size: .
j_call: TRBJ1-1
d_call: .
v_call: TRBV12-3/TRBV12-4
cdr3_nt: TGTGCCAGCAGCCTATCTATGAACACTGAAGCTTTCTTT
cdr3_aa: CASSLSMNTEAFF

clone_size: .
j_call: TRBJ2-3
d_call: TRBD2
v_call: TRBV5-5
cdr3_nt: TGTGCCAGCAGCTTGTTGGCTAGCGGACCAGATACGCAGTATTTT
cdr3_aa: CASSLLASGPDTQYF

clone_size: .
j_call: TRBJ2-2
d_call: TRBD2
v_call: TRBV7-8
cdr3_nt: TGTGCCAGCAGCTTAGGTCACCGGGGGGGATACACCGGGGAGCTGTTTTTT
cdr3_aa: CASSLGHRGGYTGELFF

clone_size: .
j_call: TRBJ1-3
d_call: .
v_call: TRBV12-3/TRBV12-4
cdr3_nt: TGTGCCAGCGTTGGGTGGGTGATCTCTGGAAACACCATATATTTT
cdr3_aa: CASVGWVISGNTIYF

clone_size: .
j_call: TRBJ2-1
d_call: TRBD1
v_call: TRBV29-1
cdr3_nt: TGCAGCGTTGAAGATCCCGGGACAGCTGGCTACAATGAGCAGTTCTTC
cdr3_aa: CSVEDPGTAGYNEQFF

clone_size: medium-sized
j_call: TRBJ2-3
d_call: TRBD2
v_call: TRBV5-4
cdr3_nt: TGTGCCAGCAACTGGGGGGGGATGGATACGCAGTATTTT
cdr3_aa: CASNWGGMDTQYF

clone_size: many
j_call: TRBJ2-7
d_call: .
v_call: TRBV18
cdr3_nt: TGTGCCAGCTCACCACCGGGTAGCGGATCCTACGAGCAGTACTTC
cdr3_aa: CASSPPGSGSYEQYF

clone_size: few
j_call: TRBJ1-1
d_call: .
v_call: TRBV20-1
cdr3_nt: TGCAGTGCTAGTGACGGTTTGAACACTGAAGCTTTCTTT
cdr3_aa: CSASDGLNTEAFF

clone_size: many
j_call: TRBJ1-5
d_call: .
v_call: TRBV20-1
cdr3_nt: TGCAGTGCCGCATCAATCAGACAGCCCCAGCATTTT
cdr3_aa: CSAASIRQPQHF

clone_size: medium-sized
j_call: TRBJ2-7
d_call: .
v_call: TRBV20-1
cdr3_nt: TGCAGTGCTCAGAGGAGTCTAGCAGGCTACGAGCAGTACTTC
cdr3_aa: CSAQRSLAGYEQYF

clone_size: many
j_call: TRBJ1-6
d_call: .
v_call: TRBV12-3/TRBV12-4
cdr3_nt: TGTGCCAGCAGACGGGCGGGTGAGAGAAGTTCACCCCTCCACTTT
cdr3_aa: CASRRAGERSSPLHF

clone_size: medium-sized
j_call: TRBJ2-7
d_call: .
v_call: TRBV7-8
cdr3_nt: TGTGCCAGCAGCTTAGGTCCAACAGCCTACGAGCAGTACTTC
cdr3_aa: CASSLGPTAYEQYF

clone_size: few
j_call: TRBJ2-7
d_call: .
v_call: TRBV7-2
cdr3_nt: TGTGCCAGCAGCCGTGGATTAGCGCGGGGTCCAAAGCAGTACTTC
cdr3_aa: CASSRGLARGPKQYF

clone_size: few
j_call: TRBJ2-7
d_call: .
v_call: TRBV29-1
cdr3_nt: TGCAGCGTTGAGGGCGTGTCCTACGAGCAGTACTTC
cdr3_aa: CSVEGVSYEQYF

clone_size: many
j_call: TRBJ2-1
d_call: .
v_call: TRBV7-9
cdr3_nt: TGTGCCAGCAGCTTAGCGGTGAACAATGAGCAGTTCTTC
cdr3_aa: CASSLAVNNEQFF

clone_size: many
j_call: TRBJ2-7
d_call: .
v_call: TRBV29-1
cdr3_nt: TGCAGCGTTGTGCAGGGCAAGTACGAGCAGTACTTC
cdr3_aa: CSVVQGKYEQYF

clone_size: .
j_call: TRBJ2-3
d_call: .
v_call: TRBV25-1
cdr3_nt: TGTGCCAGCAGTGACGTTCCAGATACGCAGTATTTT
cdr3_aa: CASSDVPDTQYF

clone_size: .
j_call: TRBJ2-7
d_call: .
v_call: TRBV7-2
cdr3_nt: TGTGCCAGCAGCTTAAGTCCCGGCTCCTCCTACGAGCAGTACTTC
cdr3_aa: CASSLSPGSSYEQYF

clone_size: many
j_call: TRBJ1-4
d_call: .
v_call: TRBV11-2
cdr3_nt: TGTGCCAGCAGCTTAGGAGGAAGGGTAGTCGAAAAACTGTTTTTT
cdr3_aa: CASSLGGRVVEKLFF

clone_size: few
j_call: TRBJ1-2
d_call: TRBD1
v_call: TRBV29-1
cdr3_nt: TGCAGCGTTGAAGACGGACAGGGGGGACTCCTTGGCTACACCTTC
cdr3_aa: CSVEDGQGGLLGYTF

clone_size: medium-sized
j_call: TRBJ2-1
d_call: .
v_call: TRBV6-2/TRBV6-3
cdr3_nt: TGTGCCAGCAGCCGACGGCGGAACAATGAGCAGTTCTTC
cdr3_aa: CASSRRRNNEQFF

clone_size: many
j_call: TRBJ1-1
d_call: .
v_call: TRBV12-3/TRBV12-4
cdr3_nt: TGTGCCAGCAGTTTTAACTCCTTGAACACTGAAGCTTTCTTT
cdr3_aa: CASSFNSLNTEAFF

clone_size: .
j_call: TRBJ2-2
d_call: .
v_call: TRBV6-1
cdr3_nt: TGTGCCAGCAAGATACGGTCGAACACCGGGGAGCTGTTTTTT
cdr3_aa: CASKIRSNTGELFF

clone_size: .
j_call: TRBJ1-1
d_call: .
v_call: TRBV12-3/TRBV12-4
cdr3_nt: TGTGCCAGCAGCCGGCTGGCATTGAACACTGAAGCTTTCTTT
cdr3_aa: CASSRLALNTEAFF

clone_size: .
j_call: TRBJ2-4
d_call: TRBD1
v_call: TRBV6-2/TRBV6-3
cdr3_nt: TGTGCCAGCAGCTACACGAGGCAGGGGGCGGTTGGCATTCAGTACTTC
cdr3_aa: CASSYTRQGAVGIQYF

clone_size: .
j_call: TRBJ1-1
d_call: .
v_call: TRBV29-1
cdr3_nt: TGCAGCGTCTGGGGCGCGAACACTGAAGCTTTCTTT
cdr3_aa: CSVWGANTEAFF

clone_size: few
j_call: TRBJ1-1
d_call: .
v_call: TRBV29-1
cdr3_nt: TGCAGCGACGTTCAGGGCACTGAAGCTTTCTTT
cdr3_aa: CSDVQGTEAFF

clone_size: .
j_call: TRBJ1-2
d_call: .
v_call: TRBV25-1
cdr3_nt: TGTGCCAGCAGTCCGCCCGAGATTAGTGGCTACACCTTC
cdr3_aa: CASSPPEISGYTF

clone_size: .
j_call: TRBJ2-7
d_call: .
v_call: TRBV20-1
cdr3_nt: TGCAGTGCTAGAGTCGCGGGGTACGAGCAGTACTTC
cdr3_aa: CSARVAGYEQYF

clone_size: .
j_call: TRBJ2-3
d_call: .
v_call: TRBV28
cdr3_nt: TGTGCCAGCAGTTCCACTAGTCCGTCGCAGTATTTT
cdr3_aa: CASSSTSPSQYF

clone_size: .
j_call: TRBJ2-5
d_call: .
v_call: TRBV29-1
cdr3_nt: TGCAGCGTTGAATTCCGTAACGGAGAGACCCAGTACTTC
cdr3_aa: CSVEFRNGETQYF

clone_size: many
j_call: TRBJ2-7
d_call: .
v_call: TRBV4-2
cdr3_nt: TGTGCCAGCAGCCAACAACCGGCGGGGGCCTCCTACGAGCAGTACTTC
cdr3_aa: CASSQQPAGASYEQYF

clone_size: few
j_call: TRBJ2-3
d_call: .
v_call: TRBV20-1
cdr3_nt: TGCAGTGTGTCTCGCACAGATACGCAGTATTTT
cdr3_aa: CSVSRTDTQYF

clone_size: .
j_call: TRBJ1-4
d_call: TRBD1
v_call: TRBV20-1
cdr3_nt: TGCAGTGCTAGAGGATGGGGACAGCCGAATTATGAAAAACTGTTTTTT
cdr3_aa: CSARGWGQPNYEKLFF

clone_size: medium-sized
j_call: TRBJ1-2
d_call: .
v_call: TRBV5-4
cdr3_nt: TGTGCCAGCAGCCAGGACGGAAACTATGGCTACACCTTC
cdr3_aa: CASSQDGNYGYTF

clone_size: .
j_call: TRBJ2-1
d_call: .
v_call: TRBV6-5
cdr3_nt: TGTGCCAGGGGGACTTTCCAAAACTACAATGAGCAGTTCTTC
cdr3_aa: CARGTFQNYNEQFF